This TCR beta chain was obtained from a study of shared clonotypes between healthy human individuals (dated by TCRdb to 2018 to 2021). Study-wide context: The cohort comprised two women and a few men aged 18 to 49 years. For each donor, CD4 naive and CD4 memory were each given three plates, CD8 naive was given two plates, and CD8 memory was given one plate. The study deeply sequenced blood TCR repertoires of about five healthy adults to estimate repertoire size and the extent of clonotype sharing between individuals. Libraries were prepared and TCR repertoires were sequenced by different laboratories using diverse techniques, in order to increase sequencing depth and limit assay-specific biases. Between about 0.8 and 9.5 billion PBMCs per donor were obtained by leukapheresis.

Using the deep immunoSEQ assay, TCR CDR3 regions were amplified from genomic DNA by multiplex PCR. For each cell subset, the extracted genomic DNA was distributed evenly across all wells of several immunoSEQ 96-well plates, and each plate served as one replicate. Each replicate PCR for sorted subsets received around 210 ng genomic DNA, equal to roughly 30,000 T cell genomes. Purified libraries were quantified with a Qubit 3.0 fluorometer, sized on a Bioanalyzer 2100, and re-quantified with the KAPA Library Quantification kit. Every immunoSEQ 96-well plate was sequenced on a dedicated single-read 150-cycle Illumina NextSeq 550 flow cell. On the authors' methods: Because the immunoSEQ output included only junctional sequences and no quality scores, the filtering could not be the same as the filtering used for full-length reads. To assign V/J genes and CDR3, sequences were annotated against IMGT germline references using PyIR, a Python wrapper for IgBLAST v1.9. Reads were removed for weak V/J assignments (E-value above 1e-6), missing CDR3, stop codons, out-of-frame junctions, or ambiguous translated residues. V3J clonotypes were defined as sequences sharing an identical inferred V gene, J gene, and CDR3 amino acid sequence. Percentage overlap between repertoires was computed as shared unique clonotypes divided by the size of the smaller repertoire. RTK rarefaction, the Chao1 estimator, and Recon v2.1 estimates of unobserved clonotypes were used to assess repertoire richness. For all TCRbeta clonotypes obtained by the gDNA method from four donors, generation probabilities were computed with OLGA. In TCRdb, the immuneACCESS table is reduced to in-frame sequences with V and J assigned. These tables do not hold every clone; where another copy was compared, an unresolved V gene accounts for under half, and the others remain unexplained. The V and J calls and clone size come from that table; D and trimming were worked out from the DNA. The sample has over 2 million clones on record, about 95% of them singletons. Of the sample, 0.9% to 1.3% falls within the top ten clones.

Worth noting for this clone: The clone's antigen remains unknown. Within one base of it there is no much larger clone, and no base qualities were kept.

Results and caveats for the whole study, not just this receptor: Sampling was limited to blood, and TCR repertoires in tissue likely differ from TCR repertoires in blood. Rarefaction of sorted-subset datasets indicated incomplete sequencing despite the large sequencing depth. Naive subsets generally had larger estimated clonotype richness than memory subsets. Roughly 5.2% of naive CD4, 3.5% of naive CD8, roughly 2.4% of memory CD4, and over 0.35% of memory CD8 clonotypes were shared across a few donors. Pairwise subsampling indicated that sequencing depth was expected to affect the degree of clonotype sharing among donors. Higher generation probabilities were observed for clonotypes shared by all four sorted-subset donors than for non-shared clonotypes. The small number of donors limited the genetic and exposure-history diversity represented.

CD8 naive samples were CD45RO-negative cells positively selected for CCR7, giving a CD45RA+CCR7+ population that excluded TemRA cells. The donors were healthy, HIV-negative adults who had no recently reported acute infections or vaccinations. Only Caucasian adults living in Nashville, Tennessee, USA were represented among the donors. Blood was collected by leukapheresis, and PBMCs were isolated by Ficoll-Histopaque density gradient centrifugation and then cryopreserved in liquid nitrogen vapor phase. Analytical flow cytometry was used to check the purity and quantity of every magnetically sorted T cell population. From each sorted fraction, genomic DNA was isolated and quantified by UV absorbance on a Nanodrop 2000c. Including cysteine and phenylalanine, the CDR3 has 15 amino acids. Left in the record is the CDR3 DNA by itself, 45 bases read in frame from the first base. In the germline V gene, CDR1 corresponds to SNHLY and CDR2 to FYNNEI. V loses 4 bases, J loses 0 bases, and the germline ends lie 13 bases apart.

The chain uses TRBV2 and TRBJ2-7; the D region possibly corresponds to TRBD1 (6 bases align). Sequenced input: naive CD8+ T cells sorted from blood. The sample's cell subset or site, from its label and the paper: CD45RA+CCR7+. This clonotype was sampled from a man younger than 30 in good health. The nucleotide sequence reads as follows: TGTGCCAGCAGTGTAGGGCAGGGGCCCTCCTACGAGCAGTACTTC. Its protein product is CASSVGQGPSYEQYF.